This T cell receptor beta chain was captured by sequencing in a study of CD8 T cells in Susac syndrome (dated by TCRdb to the late 2010s). Concerning the study at large: Repertoire sequencing was used to test whether CD8+ T cell activation and differentiation in Susac syndrome was antigen driven. The study compared CD8+ T cell repertoire clonality among 12 healthy donors, approximately 14 Susac syndrome patients and 15 multiple sclerosis patients. What the study reported, not specific to this receptor: The study acknowledged that relatively few individuals were included in the TCR sequencing and HLA analysis.

RNA was extracted with the RNeasy kit and about 0.5 to 1 ug was reverse transcribed using random hexamers. The immunoSEQ multiplex PCR assay, covering 54 Vbeta and 13 Jbeta segments, was used to amplify TCR beta CDR3 regions. PCR amplification bias was corrected by using a synthetic template baseline for primer optimization and computational correction. Processing in the source paper ran as follows. Reads were annotated to V, D and J genes according to IMGT and were analyzed with immunoSEQ Analyzer, with only productive sequences retained. To calculate clonality, Shannon entropy was normalized by log2 of the number of productive unique sequences and then subtracted from one. Public and private clones were assessed among the 100 most prevalent clones of each patient and control. Clones were defined as Susac-specific when absent from the healthy and MS cohorts, from about 1,100 published viral clones and from other ImmuneACCESS disease sequences. The public reads were reanalyzed by TCRdb: fastp trimming at Q25, MiXCR alignment, in-frame beta chains only. Every distinct CDR3 protein forms one entry, paired with its most common genes and DNA. TCRdb's processing, not the authors' own work, is the source of the V and J calls. Recorded for this sample are about 80,000 distinct CDR3 sequences; over 90% of them occurred a single time. The top ten clonotypes cover 0.26% of the sample.

About this clonotype itself: The clone's antigen remains unknown. No quality values exist for individual bases; no much larger clone is one base distant.

Peripheral blood CD8+ and CD4+ T cells from healthy donors, Susac syndrome patients and multiple sclerosis patients were profiled by high-throughput TCR beta sequencing. Healthy donors were age- and sex-matched controls. Bulk CD8+ and CD4+ T cells were purified by magnetic negative isolation, while CD8+ TEMRA cells were enriched using FACS. Blood was drawn into EDTA tubes, processed within 24 hours, and PBMCs were isolated by density gradient centrifugation. PBMCs intended for TCR sequencing were cryopreserved in liquid nitrogen and thawed later in a water bath at 37 degrees C. The sorted or isolated CD4+, CD8+ and CD8+ TEMRA cells had a purity of 90% or higher. V and J lose 3 bases and 0 bases, and a span of 15 bases separates them. The CDR1 and CDR2 encoded by the germline V gene are SGHRS and YFSETQ. The CDR3, from cysteine to phenylalanine, totals 17 residues. Only the CDR3 DNA is retained, 51 bases long and in frame from the first base.

The V and J segments used are TRBV5-1 and TRBJ1-4; D gene: possibly TRBD1, on 5 matching bases. The sequenced sample consisted of CD8+ T cells from PBMCs. The sequence came from a human donor in good health. The DNA reads TGCGCCAGCAGCTGGTCTCGGGACGCCGCAACTAATGAAAAACTGTTTTTT. This codes for CASSWSRDAATNEKLFF.